Presented here are 14 T cell receptor beta chains from one specimen sequenced in a study of cytomegalovirus exposure and HLA in healthy donors. Clones were sequenced by immunoSEQ multiplex PCR, and TCRdb holds only the in-frame ones, with some missing. The table lists about 180,000 clones, around nine tenths of them singletons. The sample consisted of PBMCs. These receptors all stem from a man between 18 and 35 years old in good health and CMV-seropositive.

This rearrangement joins TRBV6-5 to TRBJ1-1; D is possibly TRBD1 (6 bases). The CDR3 is 13 residues long. CDR1 is MNHEY and CDR2 is SVGAGI in the germline V gene. Trimming took off 7 bases at V and 1 base at J, with 10 bases between the two ends. The CDR3 reads CASNQGWNTEAFF. The DNA for the CDR3 is TGTGCCAGCAATCAGGGGTGGAACACTGAAGCTTTCTTT.

CDR3: CASSSLLAGVNTGELFF. The CDR3 DNA reads as TGTGCCAGCAGTTCCCTCTTAGCGGGAGTGAACACCGGGGAGCTGTTTTTT. The chain employs TRBV28 and TRBJ2-2; 9 bases line up with TRBD2. The CDR3 contains 17 residues. Germline V gene sequence: CDR1 MDHEN, CDR2 SYDVKM. V lost 4 bases to trimming and J lost 1 base; unmatched junction nucleotides: 7.

Here the CDR3 reads CASSSGGTLNTGELFF. CDR3 in DNA: TGCGCCAGCAGCTCAGGCGGGACCCTAAACACCGGGGAGCTGTTTTTT. The gene calls are TRBV5-1 and TRBJ2-2; a possible D gene is TRBD2 (6 bases). CDR3 size: 16 residues. The germline V and J ends were trimmed by 3 bases and 2 bases, with 14 bases remaining between them. From germline, CDR1 is SGHRS and CDR2 YFSETQ.

This clone was seen a handful of times. This chain uses TRBV4-1 with TRBJ1-4; the D gene is possibly TRBD1 (5 bases). Germline V CDR1 and CDR2: MGHRA, YSYEKL. Trimming left V 4 bases short and J 4 bases short, with 10 bases between. The CDR3 is made up of 14 amino acids. CDR3 region: CASSPRDGNEKLFF. CDR3 nucleotide sequence: TGCGCCAGCAGCCCGCGGGACGGTAATGAAAAACTGTTTTTT.

This clone showed up just once. The rearrangement joins TRBV14 to TRBJ2-7; D might be TRBD2 (6 bases). V was cut by 0 bases and J by 5 bases, with 14 bases left in between. The CDR3 spans 15 residues. From germline, CDR1 is SGHDN and CDR2 FVKESK. The CDR3 sequence: CASSQDLLASHEQYF. For the CDR3, the DNA is TGTGCCAGCAGCCAAGATCTCCTAGCGTCCCACGAGCAGTACTTC. Full variable domain (rest looked up from reference TRBV14 and TRBJ2-7): EAGVTQFPSHSVIEKGQTVTLRCDPISGHDNLYWYRRVMGKEIKFLLHFVKESKQDESGMPNNRFLAERTGGTYSTLKVQPAELEDSGVYFCASSQDLLASHEQYFGPGTRLTVT.

This rearrangement joins TRBV7-8 to TRBJ2-7, with a possible D match to TRBD2 (6 bases). CDR1 is SGHVS and CDR2 is FQNEAQ in the germline V gene. V was pared by 4 bases and J by 2 bases, with 12 bases between. The length of the CDR3 is 14 residues. The CDR3 sequence is CASSSRDSPYEQYF. The CDR3 DNA is TGTGCCAGCAGCTCCCGGGACTCCCCCTACGAGCAGTACTTC.

This sequence joins TRBV13 and TRBJ2-5; the D gene is possibly TRBD1 (6 bases). The germline gives CDR1 PRHDT, CDR2 FYEKMQ (reference sequence). V was trimmed by 4 bases and J by 2 bases, leaving 17 bases between them. The CDR3 sequence is 16 residues long. CDR3 DNA sequence: TGTGCCAGCAGCTCGGCGACAGGAGCGATTCAAGAGACCCAGTACTTC. Its protein is CASSSATGAIQETQYF. Drawing the rest from reference TRBV13 and TRBJ2-5, the complete variable domain is AAGVIQSPRHLIKEKRETATLKCYPIPRHDTVYWYQQGPGQDPQFLISFYEKMQSDKGSIPDRFSAQQFSDYHSELNMSSLELGDSALYFCASSSATGAIQETQYFGPGTRLLVL.

This clone was seen a single time. The chain carries TRBV7-2 and TRBJ1-1; 8 nucleotides align to TRBD1. V lost 4 bases and J lost 6; bases outside the gene matches: 10. Germline loops: CDR1 SGHTA, CDR2 FQGNSA. The CDR3 consists of 15 residues. DNA for the CDR3: TGTGCCAGCAGCTCTCGGGACAGGACGCAATCTGAAGCTTTCTTT. This encodes CASSSRDRTQSEAFF. The variable domain in full, with the rest retrieved from reference TRBV7-2 and TRBJ1-1, is GAGVSQSPSNKVTEKGKDVELRCDPISGHTALYWYRQSLGQGLEFLIYFQGNSAPDKSGLPSDRFSAERTGGSVSTLTIQRTQQEDSAVYLCASSSRDRTQSEAFFGQGTRLTVV.

Only a few counts were recorded for this clone. CDR3 nucleotides: TGCGCCAGCAGCTCGCTGACAGCTTACACTGAAGCTTTCTTT. This sequence encodes CASSSLTAYTEAFF. The V and J genes are TRBV5-1 and TRBJ1-1, with a weak D call TRBD1 (5 bases). The CDR3 is 14 residues long. Germline CDR1 is SGHRS and CDR2 is YFSETQ. Trimming took 3 bases from V and 3 from J, leaving 12 bases between them.

This clone was observed once. The rearrangement uses TRBV19 and TRBJ2-5, with 9 bases lining up with TRBD1. Trimming took 8 bases from V and 5 from J; bases not matched to a gene: 12. This CDR3 has 15 amino acids. Germline CDR1 and CDR2: LNHDA and SQIVND (reference sequence). CDR3 protein: CASDPGTGSGETQYF. Here the CDR3 DNA reads TGTGCCAGTGACCCCGGGACAGGGTCCGGGGAGACCCAGTACTTC.

The J gene is TRBJ2-7, the V gene TRBV27; 7 bases agree with TRBD2. This CDR3 comprises 13 residues. Germline assignment: CDR1 MNHEY and CDR2 SMNVEV (reference sequence). Trimming removed 5 bases from V and 5 bases from J; junction bases left unmatched: 6. This CDR3 is CASSDSGEDEQYF. The CDR3 DNA sequence: TGTGCCAGCAGTGACAGCGGGGAGGACGAGCAGTACTTC.

The chain links TRBV14 to TRBJ2-7; 8 bases map to TRBD1. This CDR3 region has 16 residues. Trimming at V came to 2 bases and at J to 0 bases, leaving 6 bases not matched to a gene. The germline V gene has CDR1 SGHDN and CDR2 FVKESK. The chain's CDR3 is CASSQTDRGSSYEQYF. CDR3 bases: TGTGCCAGCAGCCAAACCGACAGGGGTAGCTCCTACGAGCAGTACTTC.

V usage is TRBV28 and J usage is TRBJ1-4; D is possibly TRBD1 (6 bases). V lost 6 bases to trimming and J lost 5 bases, with 13 bases between them. The germline V gene has CDR1 MDHEN and CDR2 SYDVKM. The CDR3 runs to 14 residues. The CDR3 loop reads CASSLGGVNEKLFF. The CDR3 DNA is TGTGCCAGCAGCCTAGGGGGGGTAAATGAAAAACTGTTTTTT.

This rearrangement joins TRBV4-1 to TRBJ1-4; maybe TRBD1 (5 bases). Germline V gene sequence: CDR1 MGHRA, CDR2 YSYEKL. V lost 0 bases and J 4 bases, leaving 15 bases between the germline ends. The CDR3 is made up of 17 amino acids. CDR3 in DNA: TGCGCCAGCAGCCAAGATTGGGGGGGGTTGGGTAATGAAAAACTGTTTTTT. This gives the protein CASSQDWGGLGNEKLFF.